This TCR beta chain was sequenced for a study of blood T cell repertoires in COVID-19. About the research overall: Researchers got acute and convalescent COVID-19 samples from the United States, Italy and Spain. PBMCs, B-cell-depleted T cells, or T cells provided the cDNA or gDNA that made up the material.

Original analysis: Reference gene primer amplification yielded estimated nucleated cell counts. The protocol was immunoSEQ multiplex PCR, while the TCRdb copy is restricted to in-frame clones and leaves out a portion. D and trimming come from the DNA, and the V and J calls and clone size come from that table. The profile covers under 140,000 clones, with around 79% appearing a single time and 16% taken by the ten largest. From germline, CDR1 is SGHRS and CDR2 YFSETQ. Trimming removed 2 bases at V and 6 bases at J, with 11 bases between. The CDR3 consists of 13 residues. The specimen sequenced was peripheral blood. The chain recombines TRBV5-1 with TRBJ1-1; TRBD1 might be the D (6 bases). The receptor's source is a woman aged 80 or older with active or convalescent COVID-19. DNA for the CDR3: TGCGCCAGCAGCTTCAGGGGATGGCCTGAAGCTTTCTTT. Translation: CASSFRGWPEAFF.